The 11 T cell receptor beta chains below all came from one sample that was sequenced in a study of regulatory T cells in long-lasting Graves disease. Construction of the TCR beta libraries employed iRepertoire HTBI primers in conjunction with Arm-PCR of CDR3 regions. TCRdb re-derived calls from the multiplex PCR reads in MiXCR, one entry per CDR3 protein. Counted here are around 500,000 distinct CDR3 sequences, about 13% occurring once; the ten biggest clones make up under 10%. Time point here: newly diagnosed GD, antithyroid drugs for less than 3 months. PBMCs provided the RNA from which the TCR library was made. The data were also submitted as part of a second study, on T cells in Graves' hyperthyroidism and ophthalmopathy.

Source: peripheral blood mononuclear cells (PBMCs), taken at new diagnosis, from a patient treated with antithyroid drugs. Receptor source: a man aged 30-40 years with Graves disease.

This clonotype occurred once. A far larger clone is just one base off, so this is likely a read error. The V and J genes are TRBV6-2 or TRBV6-3 and TRBJ1-5; no firm D call. Germline V gene lookup returns CDR1 MNHEY and CDR2 SVGEGT. V was cut by 5 bases and J by 3 bases, with 11 bases left in between. This CDR3 has 14 amino acids. Here the CDR3 reads CASSGHSNNQPQHF. The CDR3 DNA follows: TGTGCCAGCAGTGGGCACAGCAACAATCAGCCCCAGCATTTT.

The table lists this clonotype with a few counts. The V call is TRBV27, the J call TRBJ2-1; 8 bases fit TRBD1. With 5 bases clipped from V and 4 bases from J, the junction kept 7 bases outside the gene matches. The V gene's germline CDR1 is MNHEY and CDR2 SMNVEV (reference sequence). This CDR3 has 15 amino acids. The CDR3 DNA reads as TGTGCCAGCAGTGGACAGGGTCTGCCGTACAATGAGCAGTTCTTC. Encoded protein: CASSGQGLPYNEQFF.

This clonotype was seen many times. CDR3 nucleotides: TGTGCCCCTCCCCGTCGGGTCGAACAAGAGACCCAGTACTTC. This translates into CAPPRRVEQETQYF. The rearrangement joins TRBV9 to TRBJ2-5; no firm D call. The CDR3 sequence is 14 residues long. Germline-derived CDR1 and CDR2 are SGDLS and YYNGEE. Trimming took 10 bases from V and 2 from J, leaving 18 bases between them. The full variable domain, in which reference TRBV9 and TRBJ2-5 provide the parts outside the CDR3, is DSGVTQTPKHLITATGQRVTLRCSPRSGDLSVYWYQQSLDQGLQFLIQYYNGEERAKGNILERFSAQQFPDLHSELNLSSLELGDSALYFCAPPRRVEQETQYFGPGTRLLVL.

In this sample, this clonotype turned up many times. The J gene is TRBJ2-3, the V gene TRBV11-2; 15 nucleotides match TRBD2. The CDR3 is 16 amino acids. CDR1 and CDR2 from the germline V gene are SGHAT and FQNNGV. Trimming at V came to 5 bases and at J to 3 bases, leaving 3 bases not matched to a gene. The CDR3 DNA is TGTGCCAGCAGCACGGGACTAGCGGGAGGAACAGATACGCAGTATTTT. Translating gives CASSTGLAGGTDTQYF. Complete variable domain (other parts from reference TRBV11-2 and TRBJ2-3): EAGVAQSPRYKIIEKRQSVAFWCNPISGHATLYWYQQILGQGPKLLIQFQNNGVVDDSQLPKDRFSAERLKGVDSTLKIQPAKLEDSAVYLCASSTGLAGGTDTQYFGPGTRLTVL.

The chain is built from TRBV20-1 and TRBJ1-5, with 10 bases that match TRBD1. The V gene's germline CDR1 is DFQATT and CDR2 SNEGSKA (reference sequence). The CDR3 spans 14 residues. Unmatched junction bases numbered 6, after V lost 4 bases and J lost 6 bases. The CDR3 reads CSAKGQGRSQPQHF. CDR3 bases: TGCAGTGCTAAGGGACAGGGGAGGAGTCAGCCCCAGCATTTT.

This clonotype was observed at least ten times. The V and J genes are TRBV5-1 and TRBJ2-2; the D gene could be TRBD1 or TRBD2 (5 bases each). The CDR3 covers 14 residues. Germline V gene data show CDR1 as SGHRS and CDR2 as YFSETQ. V was cut by 0 bases and J by 4 bases, with 7 bases left in between. The CDR3, as DNA: TGCGCCAGCAGCTTGGTAGGGACCACCGGGGAGCTGTTTTTT. As protein: CASSLVGTTGELFF.

This clonotype was seen at least ten times. The chain is built from TRBV12-3 or TRBV12-4 and TRBJ2-7; D may be TRBD2 (5 bases). With 2 bases removed from V and 6 bases from J, the gap between germline ends came to 17 bases. This CDR3 is built from 15 residues. CDR3 nucleotides: TGTGCCAGCAGTTTACCCCCGGACTTAGGGTTCGAGCAGTACTTC. It specifies CASSLPPDLGFEQYF.

In its sample, this clonotype was seen a few times. The J gene is TRBJ1-2, the V gene TRBV6-4; possibly TRBD1 for D (6 bases). The length of the CDR3 is 14 residues. Germline CDR1 and CDR2: MRHNA and SNTAGT. Trimming removed 4 bases from V and 4 bases from J, with 13 bases in between. The DNA for the CDR3 is TGTGCCAGCAGTGTTGAGACAGGATCCTATGGCTACACCTTC. It specifies CASSVETGSYGYTF.

This clonotype was found many times. The chain links TRBV12-3 or TRBV12-4 to TRBJ2-3, with a weak D call TRBD2 (6 bases). Trimming removed 3 bases at V and 0 bases at J, with 13 bases between. The CDR3 is 16 residues long. CDR3: CASSFGTPSSTDTQYF. DNA of the CDR3: TGTGCCAGCAGTTTCGGGACTCCATCTAGCACAGATACGCAGTATTTT.

This clonotype came up once. One junction end disagrees with the germline gene, perhaps due to a read error. The chain links TRBV27 to TRBJ2-7; 7 positions match TRBD1. CDR3 size: 15 residues. Per germline, CDR1 MNHEY and CDR2 SMNVEV (reference sequence). DNA for the CDR3: TGTGCCAACAGTCCCATGACAGGGAATTCCTACGAGCAGTACTTC. This codes for CANSPMTGNSYEQYF.

This clonotype appeared many times. The chain carries TRBV12-3 or TRBV12-4 and TRBJ2-4; 8 bases are shared with TRBD2. There are 16 residues in the CDR3. V shed 5 bases and J 2 bases; nucleotides not matched to a gene: 8. In nucleotides, the CDR3 is TGTGCCAGCAGTCCTACTAGCGGACACCCCAAAAACATTCAGTACTTC. It codes for CASSPTSGHPKNIQYF.